The clone carrying this TCR beta chain was seen at least ten times. Its antigen is still unknown. This sample is part of a study of blood T cells in healthy people across ages. Study-level points and caveats: Among long-lived donors, naive CD4+ cells were more numerous and diversity higher than in aged donors.

The germline gives CDR1 SGHRS, CDR2 YFSETQ. The CDR3 totals 15 residues. Losses at the gene ends were 4 bases for V and 0 bases for J; bases not matched to a gene: 5. A second roughly 7 to 11 cycle PCR used barcoded and J-beta primers. At least 3 million CDR3-containing paired-end reads were obtained per sample. MiXCR was run by TCRdb on the 5' RACE reads, yielding one entry per CDR3 protein. The sample includes 850,000 to 950,000 distinct CDR3 sequences, about 28% of them seen just once. V gene TRBV5-1 combines with J gene TRBJ2-5, with 8 positions matching TRBD2. The sequenced sample consisted of blood. The sequence derives from a woman older than 75 in good health. This chain's CDR3 is CASSPLGGDQETQYF. CDR3 coding DNA: TGCGCCAGCAGCCCGCTCGGGGGGGACCAAGAGACCCAGTACTTC.